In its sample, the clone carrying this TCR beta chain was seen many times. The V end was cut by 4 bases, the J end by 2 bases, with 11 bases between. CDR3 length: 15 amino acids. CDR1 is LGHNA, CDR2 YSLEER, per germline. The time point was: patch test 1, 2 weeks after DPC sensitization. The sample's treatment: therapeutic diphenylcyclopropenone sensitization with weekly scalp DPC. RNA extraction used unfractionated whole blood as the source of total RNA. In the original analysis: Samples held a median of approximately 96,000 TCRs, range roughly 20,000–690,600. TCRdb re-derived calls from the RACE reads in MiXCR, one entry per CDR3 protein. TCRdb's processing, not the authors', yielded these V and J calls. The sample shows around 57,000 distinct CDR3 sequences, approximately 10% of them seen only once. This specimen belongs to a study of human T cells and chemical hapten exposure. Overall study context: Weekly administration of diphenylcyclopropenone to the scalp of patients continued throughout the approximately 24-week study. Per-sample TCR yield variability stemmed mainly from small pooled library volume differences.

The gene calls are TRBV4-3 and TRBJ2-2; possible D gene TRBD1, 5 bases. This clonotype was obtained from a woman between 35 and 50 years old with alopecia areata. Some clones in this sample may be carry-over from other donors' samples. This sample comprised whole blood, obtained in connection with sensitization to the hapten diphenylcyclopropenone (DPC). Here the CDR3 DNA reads TGCGCCAGCAGCCGTGACACAGGAAACACCGGGGAGCTGTTTTTT. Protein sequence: CASSRDTGNTGELFF.